This T cell receptor (beta chain) emerged from a study of T cells after yellow fever vaccination. Study details: By means of CD3, CD45RA, CCR7 and CD95, the EM, EMRA, CM and Tscm memory subsets were sorted. SMART-Seq v4 Ultra Low Input prepared libraries from low-cell fractions. Study-wide points: Primary-vaccination clones mostly resurfaced post-booster (more than 95% CD4, around 88% CD8).

Researchers made TCR cDNA using 5'RACE template switching, and this step added a universal primer site and UMIs. TCRdb independently ran MiXCR on the 5' RACE reads; one entry per CDR3 protein. The repertoire consists of about 4,800 distinct CDR3 sequences, with 7.6% occurring once and the leading ten covering 1.4% to 1.5%. The CDR3 is made up of 17 amino acids. The ends lost 0 bases at V and 0 bases at J; junction bases unmatched: 7. Germline lookup yields CDR1 DFQATT and CDR2 SNEGSKA (reference sequence). In this sample, this clonotype is medium-sized. Material: PBMCs, either bulk or a sorted T-cell subset (CD4+, CD8+, memory, or dextramer-sorted; not recorded which), obtained 15 days after the yellow fever booster vaccination. The sequence was collected from a man aged 25-45 years who received the YFV17D yellow fever vaccine. The chain has TRBV20-1 and TRBJ1-5; TRBD1 agrees at 8 bases. In DNA, the CDR3 is TGCAGTGCTAGAGACCTGGACAGGGCCTATAGCAATCAGCCCCAGCATTTT. Translation gives CSARDLDRAYSNQPQHF.